Sequencing of this T cell receptor (beta chain) was carried out in a study of T cell responses to AZD1222 COVID-19 vaccine. Assay used: immunoSEQ multiplex PCR; TCRdb lists only in-frame clones, some missing. The sample contains 80,000 to 100,000 clones, roughly nine tenths of which appear only once. General study findings and limits: Seropositive status at baseline applied to only six AZD1222 recipients. White British ancestry dominated among donors, who included more females, and clonal diversity was possibly underestimated.

It was second doses at about 4 or about 12 weeks that were pooled. CDR1 is LNHDA and CDR2 is SQIVND in the germline V gene (reference sequence). The CDR3 runs 14 residues. Germline trimming cut 5 bases from V and 5 bases from J; bases unmatched to any gene: 5. In the case of this clone: As yet, its antigen is unknown.

The chain carries TRBV19 and TRBJ1-4, with TRBD1 identical over 7 bases. The material sequenced was peripheral blood, taken 28 days after the second AZD1222 dose. The TCR was taken from an adult who received the AZD1222 COVID-19 vaccine. CDR3 sequence (DNA): TGTGCCAGTAGTTCGCAGACAGGGAATGAAAAACTGTTTTTT. Protein product: CASSSQTGNEKLFF.